This T cell receptor beta chain was recovered during a study of T cells after yellow fever vaccination. General study findings and limits: The secondary response was weaker but peaked faster, day 5 versus 15. Shared CD4/CD8 clonotypes were a small share, likely from convergent recombination.

The V gene end was trimmed by 4 bases and the J gene end by 1 base; junction bases not matched to a gene: 11. Germline V gene data show CDR1 as SGHTA and CDR2 as FQGNSA. CDR3 length equals 17 residues. On this clonotype itself: Its antigen remains unknown.

Conversion of TCR transcripts into cDNA relied on 5'RACE template switching, which added a universal primer site and UMIs. TCRdb passed the 5' RACE reads through MiXCR, listing each CDR3 protein once. The table has approximately 330,000 distinct CDR3 sequences, about 12% seen once; the top ten hold about 3%. This sequence was found in a man aged 18 to 29 who received the YFV17D yellow fever vaccine. The sample here was CD4+ T cells sorted from PBMCs, taken 15 days after the yellow fever booster vaccination. V and J are TRBV7-2 and TRBJ2-3, with 7 bases aligning to TRBD2. This chain's CDR3 is CASSSAGRGRGTDTQYF. CDR3 DNA sequence: TGTGCCAGCAGCTCAGCGGGGCGGGGCCGGGGCACAGATACGCAGTATTTT.